This T cell receptor beta chain was identified during a study of cytomegalovirus exposure and HLA in healthy donors. Sequencing was performed with immunoSEQ multiplex PCR; in TCRdb, only in-frame clones are kept and a portion is missing. The sample consists of around 49,000 clones, about 90% of them appearing once. Germline CDR1 is MNHEY and CDR2 is SVGAGI. The length of the CDR3 is 13 residues. Trimming shortened V by 6 bases and J by 0 bases, and 8 bases separated the two germline ends. The sequence was collected from a young man in good health and CMV-seronegative. The V call is TRBV6-5, the J call TRBJ1-1; D gene unclear. Sequencing input: PBMCs. The CDR3 sequence is CASRDNLNTEAFF. CDR3 bases: TGTGCCAGCAGAGACAACCTGAACACTGAAGCTTTCTTT.